The clone carrying this TCR beta chain was seen more than once but under ten times. Its antigen is undetermined. CD8 cells classed as naive were CD45RO-negative and positively selected for CCR7, excluding terminally differentiated effector memory CD45RA+ cells. Assay runs were performed at deep level. Each subset's genomic DNA was split evenly across several immunoSEQ plates. Method: immunoSEQ multiplex PCR; TCRdb's copy keeps in-frame clones and lacks some. The sample includes millions of clones, approximately 94% seen only once; the top ten take about 1.1%. This specimen comes from a study of shared clonotypes between healthy human individuals. Study overall: The study used three CD4 naive, three CD4 memory, two CD8 naive and one CD8 memory plate per donor. Broader study findings: The authors sampled blood alone, and tissue repertoires likely differ.

Germline values: CDR1 SGHNT, CDR2 YYREEE (reference sequence). V was cut by 3 bases and J by 6 bases, with 13 bases left in between. This CDR3 is 13 amino acids long. The V and J genes are TRBV5-4 and TRBJ2-7, with D perhaps matching TRBD2 (5 bases). The sequence derives from a young man in good health. The sample comprised naive CD8+ T cells sorted from blood. In DNA form, the CDR3 reads TGTGCCAGCAGCTGGTCGGGGAGCGCCGAGCAGTACTTC. This sequence encodes CASSWSGSAEQYF.